The present entry profiles one T cell receptor beta chain with its context. The sample is drawn from a study of blood T cells in healthy people across ages. Together with a sample-barcoded 5' primer, a J-beta primer mix was included in a second PCR lasting roughly 6 to 12 cycles. Via MiXCR, TCRdb re-called the 5' RACE reads, giving one row per CDR3 protein. Here the sample spans 600,000 or so distinct CDR3 sequences, around half being singletons. The CDR3 sequence is 14 residues long. The sequence came from a man aged 80 or over in good health. Source material: blood. The chain carries TRBV12-3 or TRBV12-4 and TRBJ2-5, with 10 bases matching TRBD2. The CDR3 DNA follows: TGTGTCACCAAAGCGGGAGGGCCACACAATGAGCAGTACTTC. Translation gives CVTKAGGPHNEQYF.